The 9 T cell receptor beta chains below were found in one sample sequenced in a study of T cells in localized non-small cell lung cancer. Profiling relied on immunoSEQ multiplex PCR, and the TCRdb table lists in-frame clones only, not all of them. The profile shows 45,000 to 55,000 clones, approximately 80% of them singletons. Source: peripheral blood, taken before any cancer treatment. The receptors shown here come from a man aged 40 to 75 with stage I squamous cell lung carcinoma.

The chain employs TRBV11-2 and TRBJ2-2, with D hard to call. The germline gives CDR1 SGHAT, CDR2 FQNNGV. The V and J ends lost 0 bases and 2 bases respectively, with 4 bases between them. This CDR3 has 14 residues. CDR3 loop: CASSLDLNTGELFF. The CDR3 DNA is TGTGCCAGCAGCTTAGATCTTAACACCGGGGAGCTGTTTTTT.

This chain joins TRBV28 and TRBJ2-7; TRBD2 agrees at 10 bases. The germline gives CDR1 MDHEN, CDR2 SYDVKM. With 3 bases clipped from V and 6 bases from J, the junction kept 11 bases outside the gene matches. The CDR3 is 16 residues long. The CDR3 region is CASSLPSSGGISEQYF. Written as DNA, the CDR3 is TGTGCCAGCAGTTTGCCCTCTAGCGGGGGAATTTCCGAGCAGTACTTC.

The chain has TRBV5-1 and TRBJ2-7, with no clear D. Germline loops: CDR1 SGHRS, CDR2 YFSETQ. This CDR3 is 16 amino acids long. Deletions cut 0 bases from V and 2 bases from J, with 15 bases between. In DNA form, the CDR3 reads TGCGCCAGCAGCTTGGGCCCCGCGGATGAAACCTACGAGCAGTACTTC. This codes for CASSLGPADETYEQYF.

This clone was recorded once. The rearrangement uses TRBV6-6 and TRBJ1-2; 7 bases line up with TRBD1. Germline V gene data show CDR1 as MNHNY and CDR2 as SVGAGI (reference sequence). The CDR3 has 14 residues. The junction had 6 bases not matched to a gene; V was cut back by 1 base and J by 7 bases. CDR3 amino acids: CASSYLDREAGYTF. The DNA for the CDR3 is TGTGCCAGCAGTTACTTAGACAGGGAGGCTGGCTACACCTTC.

The chain employs TRBV7-9 and TRBJ2-7; 9 bases agree with TRBD2. V dropped 3 bases and J dropped 2; count of bases not matched to a gene: 5. The germline V gene has CDR1 SEHNR and CDR2 FQNEAQ (reference sequence). The CDR3 has 15 amino acids. The CDR3 loop reads CASSFAGGAAYEQYF. The CDR3 DNA follows: TGTGCCAGCAGCTTCGCGGGGGGGGCGGCCTACGAGCAGTACTTC. Together with reference TRBV7-9 and TRBJ2-7, the CDR3 gives the full variable domain: DTGVSQNPRHKITKRGQNVTFRCDPISEHNRLYWYRQTLGQGPEFLTYFQNEAQLEKSRLLSDRFSAERPKGSFSTLEIQRTEQGDSAMYLCASSFAGGAAYEQYFGPGTRLTVT.

J is TRBJ1-6 and V is TRBV7-3; D uncertain. The V end was cut by 1 base, the J end by 6 bases, with 7 bases between. Germline loops: CDR1 SGHTA, CDR2 FQGTGA. The CDR3 is made up of 14 amino acids. The CDR3 loop reads CASSLMGSNSPLHF. CDR3 sequence (DNA): TGTGCCAGCAGCTTAATGGGAAGTAATTCACCCCTCCACTTT. Complete variable domain (other parts from reference TRBV7-3 and TRBJ1-6): GAGVSQTPSNKVTEKGKYVELRCDPISGHTALYWYRQSLGQGPEFLIYFQGTGAADDSGLPNDRFFAVRPEGSVSTLKIQRTERGDSAVYLCASSLMGSNSPLHFGNGTRLTVT.

The chain employs TRBV2 and TRBJ2-7; a weak D match, TRBD1 (5 bases). The CDR3 runs 14 residues. Germline V gives CDR1 SNHLY, CDR2 FYNNEI. Trimming took 0 bases from V and 6 from J, leaving 12 bases between them. Here the CDR3 DNA reads TGTGCCAGCAGTGAAGCAGGGGCCCAAAGCGAGCAGTACTTC. It specifies CASSEAGAQSEQYF. The full variable domain, in which reference TRBV2 and TRBJ2-7 provide the parts outside the CDR3, is EPEVTQTPSHQVTQMGQEVILRCVPISNHLYFYWYRQILGQKVEFLVSFYNNEISEKSEIFDDQFSVERPDGSNFTLKIRSTKLEDSAMYFCASSEAGAQSEQYFGPGTRLTVT.

The rearrangement joins TRBV7-6 to TRBJ1-1; a weak D match, TRBD1 (5 bases). The germline V gene has CDR1 SGHVS and CDR2 FNYEAQ. This CDR3 is 13 amino acids long. V gave up 1 base and J gave up 11 bases, with 14 bases separating them. CDR3 sequence reads: CASSLGAGRDAFF. As DNA, the CDR3 is TGTGCCAGCAGCTTAGGAGCCGGCAGGGACGCTTTCTTT. The full variable domain, with the rest looked up from reference TRBV7-6 and TRBJ1-1, is GAGVSQSPRYKVTKRGQDVALRCDPISGHVSLYWYRQALGQGPEFLTYFNYEAQQDKSGLPNDRFSAERPEGSISTLTIQRTEQRDSAMYRCASSLGAGRDAFFGQGTRLTVV.

The CDR3 spells CASSFDRGRGKNEQFF. The DNA of the CDR3 is TGTGCCAGCAGTTTCGATAGGGGCAGGGGCAAGAATGAGCAGTTCTTC. The gene calls are TRBV28 and TRBJ2-1; D is perhaps TRBD1 (6 bases). This CDR3 has 16 amino acids. CDR1 and CDR2 from the germline V gene are MDHEN and SYDVKM. V was pared by 3 bases and J by 7 bases, with 19 bases between.